These T cell receptor beta chains were read from a single sample in a study of post-analysis software for immune sequencing data. TCRdb fed the PCR reads into MiXCR, producing one record per CDR3 protein. This table has approximately 570,000 distinct CDR3 sequences, about 44% appearing once. Sequencing was carried out using blood. These receptors were obtained from a girl between 10 and 17 years old with multiple sclerosis. CDR3s include the opening cysteine and the closing phenylalanine or tryptophan. D genes are given only for firm matches. Only part of the rows carry a size: once, few, many, or a class if the clone is expanded.

NA,TRBV28,few,TRBJ1-2,CASSFPPAGNGYTF,TGTGCCAGCAGTTTTCCCCCGGCAGGGAATGGCTACACCTTC
NA,TRBV7-9,NA,TRBJ1-2,CASSSYRLRGNGYTF,TGTGCCAGCAGCTCCTACCGCCTCCGAGGGAATGGCTACACCTTC
NA,TRBV12-3/TRBV12-4,few,TRBJ2-7,CASSPALEAPYGQYF,TGTGCCAGCAGTCCCGCGTTGGAGGCCCCCTACGGGCAGTACTTC
NA,TRBV7-9,NA,TRBJ2-5,CASSFPGSGTHQETQYF,TGTGCCAGCAGCTTCCCGGGGAGCGGGACACACCAAGAGACCCAGTACTTC
TRBD1,TRBV5-1,NA,TRBJ1-1,CASSLEGTGVGTEAFF,TGCGCCAGCAGCTTGGAGGGGACAGGGGTGGGCACTGAAGCTTTCTTT
NA,TRBV9,once,TRBJ1-4,CASSVEWGPNEKLFF,TGTGCCAGCAGCGTCGAGTGGGGGCCTAATGAAAAACTGTTTTTT
TRBD2,TRBV20-1,NA,TRBJ2-7,CSASFLLAGGYEQYF,TGCAGTGCTAGCTTTTTACTAGCGGGAGGCTACGAGCAGTACTTC
TRBD2,TRBV10-3,NA,TRBJ2-6,CAISEPLAGDSGANVLTF,TGTGCCATCAGTGAGCCGTTAGCGGGAGATTCCGGGGCCAACGTCCTGACTTTC
NA,TRBV25-1,few,TRBJ1-1,CASGPGIMNTEAFF,TGTGCCAGCGGGCCGGGAATCATGAACACTGAAGCTTTCTTT
NA,TRBV6-5,NA,TRBJ1-2,CAGSYSTANYGYTF,TGTGCCGGCAGTTACTCAACAGCAAACTATGGCTACACCTTC
NA,TRBV5-5,NA,TRBJ1-2,CASTLTGYGYTF,TGTGCCAGCACCCTGACAGGCTATGGCTACACCTTC
NA,TRBV5-1,many,TRBJ2-7,CASSSTGYEQYF,TGTGCCAGCAGCTCTACAGGGTACGAGCAGTACTTC
NA,TRBV5-1,once,TRBJ2-3,CASSWLASSTDTQYF,TGCGCCAGCAGCTGGTTAGCGAGTAGCACAGATACGCAGTATTTT
TRBD2,TRBV7-8,NA,TRBJ2-7,CASKGEGLNEQYF,TGTGCCAGTAAAGGGGAGGGGCTGAATGAGCAGTACTTC
TRBD2,TRBV20-1,NA,TRBJ2-4,CSASGRGEEQYF,TGCAGTGCTAGTGGACGGGGGGAAGAGCAGTACTTC
NA,TRBV7-2,NA,TRBJ2-7,CASSSTQGPYNEQYF,TGTGCCAGCAGCTCGACACAAGGGCCCTACAATGAGCAGTACTTC
NA,TRBV7-2,few,TRBJ1-1,CASSITGAGGTEAFF,TGTGCCAGCAGCATTACGGGGGCGGGGGGCACTGAAGCTTTCTTT
NA,TRBV5-1,NA,TRBJ1-1,CASSLDSFTEAFF,TGCGCCAGCAGCTTGGACAGCTTTACTGAAGCTTTCTTT
NA,TRBV3-1,NA,TRBJ2-1,CASSQGSGTEQFF,TGTGCCAGCAGCCAAGGCTCAGGGACTGAGCAGTTCTTC
NA,TRBV12-3/TRBV12-4,NA,TRBJ1-1,CAGSSPGPTNTEAFF,TGTGCCGGCAGTTCACCGGGACCGACGAACACTGAAGCTTTCTTT
NA,TRBV12-3/TRBV12-4,NA,TRBJ1-2,CASSQTETYGYTF,TGTGCCAGCAGCCAGACAGAAACCTATGGCTACACCTTC
TRBD1,TRBV5-1,NA,TRBJ2-5,CASSLAGTGRGNEQYF,TGCGCCAGCAGCTTGGCAGGGACAGGGAGGGGCAATGAGCAGTACTTC
NA,TRBV7-3,many,TRBJ2-5,CASSPPEGLKTQYF,TGTGCCAGCAGCCCCCCGGAGGGGTTAAAGACCCAGTACTTC
TRBD1,TRBV4-1,NA,TRBJ2-7,CASSQIAGGNEQYF,TGCGCCAGCAGCCAAATCGCAGGGGGCAACGAGCAGTACTTC
TRBD2,TRBV20-1,once,TRBJ2-5,CSASTGGLGETQYF,TGCAGTGCCAGTACGGGGGGGCTCGGGGAGACCCAGTACTTC
NA,TRBV29-1,NA,TRBJ2-5,CSVDGARGEEETQYF,TGCAGCGTTGATGGGGCCAGGGGAGAGGAAGAGACCCAGTACTTC
NA,TRBV10-3,few,TRBJ1-5,CAISESGSNQPQHF,TGTGCCATCAGTGAGTCGGGCAGCAATCAGCCCCAGCATTTT
TRBD1,TRBV27,few,TRBJ2-1,CASSLGQVGNEQFF,TGTGCCAGCAGTTTGGGACAGGTTGGCAATGAGCAGTTCTTC
TRBD2,TRBV6-6,NA,TRBJ2-4,CASSGGRDLKNIQYF,TGTGCCAGCAGTGGAGGGAGGGACCTCAAAAACATTCAGTACTTC
NA,TRBV12-3/TRBV12-4,few,TRBJ2-7,CASSHPPFSRRLQPSRHEQYF,TGTGCCAGCAGCCATCCTCCCTTTTCCCGTCGACTCCAGCCCTCTAGACACGAGCAGTACTTC
NA,TRBV11-3,NA,TRBJ2-3,CASSLGDGHTDTQYF,TGTGCCAGCAGCTTAGGGGACGGCCACACAGATACGCAGTATTTT
NA,TRBV4-1,NA,TRBJ1-4,CASSQEARELFF,TGCGCCAGCAGCCAAGAGGCCAGGGAACTGTTTTTT
NA,TRBV27,NA,TRBJ2-5,CASSLSTRLSEETQYF,TGTGCCAGCAGTTTATCGACCCGATTATCGGAGGAGACCCAGTACTTC
NA,TRBV20-1,NA,TRBJ1-5,CSATDGAGVYQPQHF,TGCAGTGCCACGGACGGGGCAGGAGTATATCAGCCCCAGCATTTT
TRBD2,TRBV20-1,few,TRBJ2-1,CSASSGEGIDEQFF,TGCAGTGCTAGTAGTGGGGAGGGGATCGATGAGCAGTTCTTC
NA,TRBV6-5,few,TRBJ1-5,CASSSGIYQPQHF,TGTGCCAGCAGTTCAGGGATCTATCAGCCCCAGCATTTT
TRBD2,TRBV29-1,NA,TRBJ2-1,CSGGLAGGNEQFF,TGCAGCGGGGGACTAGCGGGAGGCAATGAGCAGTTCTTC
TRBD2,TRBV9,many,TRBJ2-3,CASSVKGRGGYREDTQYF,TGTGCCAGCAGCGTAAAGGGCCGGGGGGGGTATAGAGAAGATACGCAGTATTTT
NA,TRBV29-1,NA,TRBJ1-2,CSVERDNPDYGYTF,TGCAGCGTGGAACGGGACAACCCTGACTATGGCTACACCTTC
TRBD1,TRBV7-9,NA,TRBJ2-1,CASTPGRVFKGARGINEQFF,TGTGCCAGCACCCCCGGGCGAGTATTCAAGGGGGCCCGGGGTATCAATGAGCAGTTCTTC
TRBD2,TRBV10-3,NA,TRBJ2-1,CAITSGHYNEQFF,TGTGCCATCACTAGCGGGCACTACAATGAGCAGTTCTTC
NA,TRBV20-1,few,TRBJ1-5,CSAKDTGNQPQHF,TGCAGTGCTAAAGATACAGGGAATCAGCCCCAGCATTTT
TRBD2,TRBV7-8,NA,TRBJ2-5,CASSLVPSGGVETQYF,TGTGCCAGCAGCTTAGTGCCTAGCGGGGGGGTAGAGACCCAGTACTTC